These 23 T cell receptor beta chains share one sample of origin, sequenced in a study of blood T cell repertoires in COVID-19. Sequencing was performed with immunoSEQ multiplex PCR; in TCRdb, only in-frame clones are kept and a portion is missing. Here the sample spans around 200,000 clones, under 85% being singletons. Sequenced: peripheral blood. All receptors come from a woman between 40 and 50 years old with acute or convalescent COVID-19.

The chain links TRBV6-5 to TRBJ2-3; TRBD2 matches 9 bases. Germline-derived CDR1 and CDR2 are MNHEY and SVGAGI. After removal of 6 bases from V and 2 bases from J, the junction contained 6 bases not matched to a gene. This CDR3 region has 15 residues. CDR3 nucleotide sequence: TGTGCCAGCAGAAGGAGCGGGGGGCCCACAGATACGCAGTATTTT. Translation: CASRRSGGPTDTQYF.

J is TRBJ1-6 and V is TRBV6-6; a weak D match, TRBD1 (5 bases). This CDR3 comprises 12 residues. The V and J ends lost 7 bases and 10 bases respectively, with 11 bases between them. Germline V gives CDR1 MNHNY, CDR2 SVGAGI (reference sequence). The CDR3 nucleotides are TGTGCCAGCAAGGAGGGGAGCTCACCCCTCCACTTT. This codes for CASKEGSSPLHF.

This clone has a single count. Different DNA sequences within this sample yield the same CDR3. The rearrangement links TRBV4-2 to TRBJ2-7, with 9 bases lining up with TRBD1. The junction had 3 bases not matched to a gene; V was cut back by 3 bases and J by 3 bases. In germline, CDR1 is LGHNA, CDR2 YNFKEQ. The CDR3 has 14 amino acids. This CDR3 is CASSQGQGDYEQYF. The DNA for the CDR3 is TGTGCCAGCAGCCAGGGACAGGGAGACTACGAGCAGTACTTC.

The chain combines TRBV28 with TRBJ1-5, with D perhaps matching TRBD1 (5 bases). Trimming removed 3 bases from V and 6 bases from J, with 12 bases in between. Looked up from germline, CDR1 is MDHEN and CDR2 is SYDVKM. The CDR3 consists of 14 residues. DNA for the CDR3: TGTGCCAGCAGTTTTGGTAGGGGTAGTCAGCCCCAGCATTTT. This encodes CASSFGRGSQPQHF.

This clone was found once. This CDR3 reads CASARTDEQYF. The CDR3 nucleotides read TGTGCCAGCGCCAGGACAGACGAGCAGTACTTC. The V and J genes are TRBV18 and TRBJ2-7; D perhaps matches TRBD1 (6 bases). The germline gives CDR1 KGHSH, CDR2 LQKENI. The CDR3 covers 11 residues. V lost 8 bases to trimming and J lost 5 bases, with 10 bases between them.

CDR3 DNA sequence: TGTGCCAGCAGTTACTCCCAGGGGGGTAACTATGGCTACACCTTC. Translating gives CASSYSQGGNYGYTF. The chain combines TRBV6-5 with TRBJ1-2, with 7 nucleotides matching TRBD1. Germline V gene data show CDR1 as MNHEY and CDR2 as SVGAGI. CDR3 size: 15 residues. Unmatched junction bases numbered 2, after V lost 0 bases and J lost 1 base.

V and J are TRBV7-2 and TRBJ2-7, with 7 bases aligning to TRBD1. This CDR3 is 15 amino acids long. The V gene's germline CDR1 is SGHTA and CDR2 FQGNSA. V dropped 1 base and J dropped 3; count of bases not matched to a gene: 6. DNA for the CDR3: TGTGCCAGCAGCTTAGTCCCAGGGGGTAGCTACGAGCAGTACTTC. It translates to CASSLVPGGSYEQYF.

With respect to this clone: One junction end disagrees with the germline gene, perhaps due to a read error. This chain uses TRBV12-3 or TRBV12-4 with TRBJ1-1, with D unclear. This CDR3 has 11 residues. The CDR3 loop is CACRATTEAFF. The CDR3 coding sequence is TGTGCCTGCAGAGCAACGACTGAAGCTTTCTTT.

The count of this clone is one. This chain links TRBV5-1 with TRBJ2-1; D possibly corresponds to TRBD1 (5 bases). CDR3 length: 13 amino acids. V was clipped by 4 bases and J by 6 bases, with 11 bases between them. CDR1 and CDR2 (germline): SGHRS, YFSETQ. The chain's CDR3 is CASSPQGFNEQFF. As DNA, the CDR3 is TGCGCCAGCAGCCCGCAGGGTTTCAATGAGCAGTTCTTC.

The chain carries TRBV6-5 and TRBJ1-5; D is perhaps TRBD1 (5 bases). This CDR3 comprises 14 residues. Trimming cost V 3 bases and J 5 bases, with 11 bases left between them. Looked up from germline, CDR1 is MNHEY and CDR2 is SVGAGI. The CDR3, as DNA: TGTGCCAGCAGTTATCGACGGGACTATCAGCCCCAGCATTTT. Encoded protein: CASSYRRDYQPQHF.

The chain joins TRBV11-3 to TRBJ2-7; TRBD1 aligns across 8 bases. V gave up 5 bases and J gave up 0 bases; unmatched junction bases: 12. The germline gives CDR1 SGHNT, CDR2 YENEEA. This CDR3 spans 17 amino acids. In DNA form, the CDR3 reads TGTGCCAGCAGCCAACCGACAGGGGAGCTTGTCTCCTACGAGCAGTACTTC. As protein: CASSQPTGELVSYEQYF.

This sequence joins TRBV19 and TRBJ2-2, with D possibly matching TRBD1 (5 bases). The V gene's germline CDR1 is LNHDA and CDR2 SQIVND (reference sequence). Trimming took off 4 bases at V and 6 bases at J, with 6 bases between the two ends. This CDR3 is 12 amino acids long. CDR3 residues: CASSRQSGELFF. In DNA form, the CDR3 reads TGTGCCAGTAGTAGACAGTCCGGGGAGCTGTTTTTT. The full variable domain, its missing parts supplied by reference TRBV19 and TRBJ2-2, is DGGITQSPKYLFRKEGQNVTLSCEQNLNHDAMYWYRQDPGQGLRLIYYSQIVNDFQKGDIAEGYSVSREKKESFPLTVTSAQKNPTAFYLCASSRQSGELFFGEGSRLTVL.

The chain uses TRBV24-1 and TRBJ1-2; 10 nucleotides match TRBD1. The CDR3 has 15 amino acids. J lost 6 bases, V lost 3 bases, and 6 bases had no gene match. Germline V CDR1 and CDR2: KGHDR, SFDVKD. The chain's CDR3 is CATSDGTGVVDGYTF. CDR3 bases: TGTGCCACCAGTGATGGGACAGGGGTCGTGGATGGCTACACCTTC.

This chain links TRBV2 with TRBJ1-4; 7 bases match TRBD1. Germline assignment: CDR1 SNHLY and CDR2 FYNNEI. J was trimmed by 5 bases and V by 10 bases; bases with no gene match: 13. The CDR3 has 15 residues. The CDR3 region is CATLGSGTVNEKLFF. CDR3 in DNA: TGTGCCACCCTCGGTTCCGGGACAGTCAATGAAAAACTGTTTTTT.

This clone was picked up a small number of times. The chain combines TRBV6-4 with TRBJ2-3, with a weak D call TRBD2 (5 bases). V was trimmed by 6 bases and J by 7 bases, leaving 14 bases between them. CDR1 MRHNA and CDR2 SNTAGT come from the germline V gene. The CDR3 is 13 residues long. CDR3 residues: CASSQIRGNTQYF. CDR3 DNA sequence: TGTGCCAGCAGCCAGATTCGGGGAAATACGCAGTATTTT.

There are a few counts of this clone. V usage is TRBV5-1 and J usage is TRBJ1-4; 7 nucleotides match TRBD1. CDR3 length: 17 amino acids. The V segment lost 4 bases and the J segment 8 bases; nucleotides outside the gene matches: 17. Germline values: CDR1 SGHRS, CDR2 YFSETQ. CDR3 protein: CASSLRGPTGAGEKLFF. The DNA of the CDR3 is TGCGCCAGCAGCCTTCGGGGCCCTACAGGGGCGGGGGAAAAACTGTTTTTT.

The chain combines TRBV15 with TRBJ1-5; 7 nucleotides line up with TRBD1. Germline assignment: CDR1 LNHNV and CDR2 YYDKDF (reference sequence). V shed 7 bases and J 2 bases; nucleotides not matched to a gene: 5. The CDR3 runs 14 residues. The CDR3 region has the DNA TGTGCCACCACGACAGGGTTTGGCAATCAGCCCCAGCATTTT. Amino acid sequence: CATTTGFGNQPQHF. The full variable domain, rest sourced from reference TRBV15 and TRBJ1-5, is DAMVIQNPRYQVTQFGKPVTLSCSQTLNHNVMYWYQQKSSQAPKLLFHYYDKDFNNEADTPDNFQSRRPNTSFCFLDIRSPGLGDTAMYLCATTTGFGNQPQHFGDGTRLSIL.

The genes are TRBV5-5 and TRBJ2-7; D is perhaps TRBD2 (5 bases). Germline V lookup: CDR1 SGHKS, CDR2 YYEKEE (reference sequence). Trimming shortened V by 4 bases and J by 3 bases, and 11 bases separated the two germline ends. The CDR3 has 13 amino acids. CDR3 DNA: TGTGCCAGCAGCATCGACGGGAACTACGAGCAGTACTTC. Protein product: CASSIDGNYEQYF.

This clone has only one observation. The gene calls are TRBV19 and TRBJ2-1, with TRBD2 matching 11 bases. The CDR3 length is 16 residues. Germline V gives CDR1 LNHDA, CDR2 SQIVND (reference sequence). V dropped 2 bases and J dropped 5; count of bases not matched to a gene: 5. CDR3 nucleotides: TGTGCCAGTAGTATATTTCTAGCGGGGGGAGACAATGAGCAGTTCTTC. Translation: CASSIFLAGGDNEQFF.

This clone was observed a single time. The gene calls are TRBV10-2 and TRBJ2-5; D is perhaps TRBD2 (6 bases). CDR3 size: 14 residues. Germline V gene data show CDR1 as WSHSY and CDR2 as SAAADI. V was clipped by 6 bases and J by 1 base, with 12 bases between them. CDR3 region: CASRPDYPQETQYF. CDR3 bases: TGCGCCAGCAGACCGGACTACCCCCAAGAGACCCAGTACTTC.

V is TRBV6-5 and J is TRBJ1-1; 9 bases map to TRBD1. Germline CDR1 reads MNHEY; CDR2 reads SVGAGI. This CDR3 is built from 14 residues. The V segment lost 5 bases and the J segment 3 bases; nucleotides outside the gene matches: 4. The chain's CDR3 is CASSTGTGYTEAFF. The CDR3 DNA follows: TGTGCCAGCAGTACCGGGACAGGGTACACTGAAGCTTTCTTT.

The chain employs TRBV18 and TRBJ2-7, with D maybe TRBD2 (6 bases). CDR1 and CDR2 (germline): KGHSH, LQKENI. This CDR3 contains 18 residues. The germline V and J ends were trimmed by 3 bases and 1 base, with 22 bases remaining between them. CDR3 sequence: CASSPLAVRGIPSYEQYF. The CDR3 DNA follows: TGTGCCAGCTCACCCTTAGCGGTAAGGGGCATACCGTCCTACGAGCAGTACTTC.

This clone was counted between two and nine times. The genes are TRBV5-6 and TRBJ1-2; no clear D gene. Per the germline V gene, CDR1 is SGHDT and CDR2 is YYEEEE. The V gene lost 6 bases and the J gene lost 10 bases, with 19 bases spanning the gap. The CDR3 runs 13 residues. The CDR3 DNA is TGTGCCAGCACCCTTCGGCAGACTTTTCCCTACACCTTC. The encoded protein is CASTLRQTFPYTF.